This TCR beta chain was sequenced for a study of T cell responses to AZD1222 COVID-19 vaccine. Study overall: Second-dose intervals near 4 or 12 weeks were combined.

Regarding this clone: Its target is not known.

V was shortened by 5 bases and J by 0 bases, with 8 bases between the two germline ends. Per germline, CDR1 SEHNR and CDR2 FQNEAQ (reference sequence). The CDR3 runs 14 residues. Here immunoSEQ multiplex PCR was the method, and the copy in TCRdb shows in-frame clones only, minus some. The sample lists around 100,000 clones, approximately 87% occurring once. General observations from the study: Compared with day 0, the breadth and depth of the Spike-specific TCR repertoire rose significantly after two doses of AZD1222. Reports indicate that nearly half of spike-specific TCRs are directed at unmutated variant regions. The donors showed a predominance of white British ancestry and of females, with possible underestimation of clonal diversity.

The receptor comes from an adult in good health. The sequenced sample was peripheral blood, obtained on day 0 of AZD1222 vaccination. The chain couples TRBV7-9 to TRBJ1-3, with unresolved D. As DNA, the CDR3 is TGTGCCAGCAGCCCCGGGGTCTCTGGAAACACCATATATTTT. This translates into CASSPGVSGNTIYF.